One sample yielded the 32 T cell receptor beta chains listed below, sequenced in a study of PD-1 blockade in classical Hodgkin lymphoma. Each of the patients experienced relapse following autologous stem cell transplantation, and their brentuximab vedotin exposure differed. The data were produced by immunoSEQ multiplex PCR, yet TCRdb's version contains in-frame clones alone and is incomplete. The sample contains about 36,000 clones, approximately 69% of which appear only once. This specimen consisted of peripheral blood mononuclear cells (PBMCs), obtained before the second cycle of nivolumab. The receptors here all came from a human donor with classical Hodgkin lymphoma.

The rearrangement links TRBV7-9 to TRBJ1-1; D gene unclear. CDR1 is SEHNR and CDR2 is FQNEAQ in the germline V gene (reference sequence). Trimming pared 6 bases from V and 3 bases from J, leaving 11 bases between. The CDR3 loop spans 13 amino acids. CDR3 in DNA: TGTGCCAGCAGATCCGGGGTAGACACTGAAGCTTTCTTT. Translating it yields CASRSGVDTEAFF.

The chain recombines TRBV28 with TRBJ2-7; a possible D gene is TRBD1 (5 bases). Germline assignment: CDR1 MDHEN and CDR2 SYDVKM. CDR3 length: 13 amino acids. The V and J ends lost 3 bases and 7 bases respectively, with 13 bases between them. CDR3: CASSLPGLGEQYF. CDR3 nucleotides: TGTGCCAGCAGTTTGCCAGGGCTGGGGGAGCAGTACTTC.

This clone was seen a few times. The chain employs TRBV7-6 and TRBJ2-5; D may match TRBD1 or TRBD2 (5 bases each). This CDR3 is built from 16 residues. Germline V gives CDR1 SGHVS, CDR2 FNYEAQ. V dropped 5 bases and J dropped 2 bases, with 18 bases sitting between them. DNA for the CDR3: TGTGCCAGCAGCCCGGGACCACATATCGAGCAAGAGACCCAGTACTTC. Translation: CASSPGPHIEQETQYF.

CDR3 in DNA: TGCAGTGCTAGATCGTTCGGGACCCAGTACTTC. Its translation: CSARSFGTQYF. The chain joins TRBV20-1 to TRBJ2-5; D call uncertain. Trimming stripped 2 bases from V and 7 bases from J, with 8 bases between. In germline, CDR1 is DFQATT, CDR2 SNEGSKA (reference sequence). This CDR3 contains 11 residues.

The V gene is TRBV7-2, the J gene TRBJ2-7, with a tentative D call TRBD1 (5 bases). V gave up 2 bases and J gave up 4 bases, with 18 bases separating them. The CDR3 runs to 16 residues. The V gene's germline CDR1 is SGHTA and CDR2 FQGNSA. CDR3 sequence reads: CASSLFFVTEPYEQYF. As DNA, the CDR3 is TGTGCCAGCAGCTTATTCTTCGTGACAGAACCGTACGAGCAGTACTTC.

This clone is deemed medium-sized. The rearrangement joins TRBV7-9 to TRBJ1-6, with D hard to call. The V and J ends lost 5 bases and 8 bases respectively, with 4 bases between them. The CDR3 spans 11 residues. Germline CDR1 SEHNR, CDR2 FQNEAQ (reference sequence). The CDR3 DNA reads TGTGCCAGCAGCGCAGATTCACCCCTCCACTTT. Translation: CASSADSPLHF.

CDR3 sequence: CASSQQFVGGEQFF. The CDR3 DNA reads TGCGCCAGCAGCCAACAGTTTGTGGGTGGTGAGCAGTTCTTC. The chain links TRBV4-3 to TRBJ2-1; unclear D gene. Germline CDR1 and CDR2: LGHNA and YSLEER. The ends were cut back, 2 bases at V and 9 bases at J, with 14 bases in the middle. The CDR3 runs 14 residues.

The V gene is TRBV18, the J gene TRBJ2-5; TRBD2 matches at 8 bases. Per the germline V gene, CDR1 is KGHSH and CDR2 is LQKENI. V shed 0 bases, J shed 5 bases, and the junction held 8 bases outside the gene matches. The CDR3 runs 16 residues. DNA for the CDR3: TGTGCCAGCTCACCACCCCCGGGAGGGCCTTGGGAGACCCAGTACTTC. It specifies CASSPPPGGPWETQYF.

The genes are TRBV19 and TRBJ2-7, with D possibly TRBD2 on 6 matching bases. CDR1 and CDR2 (germline): LNHDA, SQIVND (reference sequence). CDR3 size: 16 residues. V shed 4 bases and J shed 4 bases, with 20 bases lying between them. This CDR3 is CASSTSAGIVRYEQYF. The CDR3 nucleotides are TGTGCCAGTAGTACTTCTGCGGGGATAGTTAGGTACGAGCAGTACTTC.

This chain uses TRBV5-8 with TRBJ1-2; D ambiguous. Deletions cut 3 bases from V and 4 bases from J, with 7 bases between. Germline assignment: CDR1 SGHTS and CDR2 YDEGEE. CDR3 size: 12 residues. The CDR3 nucleotides are TGTGCCAGCAGCTCTTTTGGCTATGGCTACACCTTC. It yields the protein CASSSFGYGYTF.

The V and J genes are TRBV5-1 and TRBJ1-1, with D possibly being TRBD1 (6 bases). The CDR3 length is 15 residues. In germline, CDR1 is SGHRS, CDR2 YFSETQ. The V gene lost 4 bases and the J gene lost 0 bases, with 13 bases spanning the gap. The CDR3 region has the DNA TGCGCCAGCAGCCTACAGGGCAATTTGAACACTGAAGCTTTCTTT. It codes for CASSLQGNLNTEAFF.

This chain connects TRBV5-1 to TRBJ2-5; 8 bases line up with TRBD2. J was trimmed by 4 bases and V by 0 bases; bases with no gene match: 14. Germline values: CDR1 SGHRS, CDR2 YFSETQ. The CDR3 spans 18 residues. In nucleotides, the CDR3 is TGCGCCAGCAGCTTGGGGTGGGGCCGGGAGGGCCGAGGAGAGACCCAGTACTTC. It yields the protein CASSLGWGREGRGETQYF.

V is TRBV18 and J is TRBJ1-5, with unresolved D. Germline V gives CDR1 KGHSH, CDR2 LQKENI. V lost 6 bases, J lost 2 bases, and 5 bases lay in between. This CDR3 is 12 amino acids long. CDR3 loop: CASSQGNQPQHF. The CDR3 DNA is TGTGCCAGCTCGCAAGGCAATCAGCCCCAGCATTTT. Looking up the rest from reference TRBV18 and TRBJ1-5 gives the full variable domain: NAGVMQNPRHLVRRRGQEARLRCSPMKGHSHVYWYRQLPEEGLKFMVYLQKENIIDESGMPKERFSAEFPKEGPSILRIQQVVRGDSAAYFCASSQGNQPQHFGDGTRLSIL.

The J gene is TRBJ1-6, the V gene TRBV2; tentative D call: TRBD1 (5 bases). Between the trimmed V and J ends, which lost 4 bases and 10 bases, there was a span of 11 bases. The CDR3 sequence is 13 residues long. Germline V gene data show CDR1 as SNHLY and CDR2 as FYNNEI. CDR3 nucleotide sequence: TGTGCCAGCAGTGGAGACAGCGGGTCACCCCTCCACTTT. Translation gives CASSGDSGSPLHF.

This chain joins TRBV2 and TRBJ1-2; 9 positions match TRBD1. V was clipped by 7 bases and J by 4 bases; unmatched bases: 10. This CDR3 region has 15 residues. The germline gives CDR1 SNHLY, CDR2 FYNNEI. In DNA form, the CDR3 reads TGTGCCAGCAACCCCGGGACAGGGACCCTCTATGGCTACACCTTC. It is translated as CASNPGTGTLYGYTF.

This chain uses TRBV5-4 with TRBJ1-2; 7 nucleotides line up with TRBD1. Germline V CDR1 and CDR2: SGHNT, YYREEE (reference sequence). The CDR3 extends over 13 amino acids. The CDR3, as DNA: TGTGTCTTCAGGGGGGCCGTTAACTATGGCTACACCTTC. Protein sequence: CVFRGAVNYGYTF.

The rearrangement uses TRBV11-3 and TRBJ1-5; no clear D gene. This CDR3 spans 13 amino acids. V was shortened by 2 bases and J by 9 bases, with 11 bases between the two germline ends. The V gene's germline CDR1 is SGHNT and CDR2 YENEEA. Written as DNA, the CDR3 is TGTGCCAGCAGCTTATGGGGTGAAGGGCCCCAGCATTTT. Translating gives CASSLWGEGPQHF.

The chain recombines TRBV7-2 with TRBJ2-5; possibly TRBD1 for D (7 bases). Trimming cost V 2 bases and J 4 bases, with 20 bases left between them. This CDR3 region has 17 residues. Germline V gene lookup returns CDR1 SGHTA and CDR2 FQGNSA. CDR3 protein: CASSLFPRQGGSETQYF. CDR3 in DNA: TGTGCCAGCAGCTTATTCCCCCGACAGGGAGGCTCAGAGACCCAGTACTTC.

The chain recombines TRBV30 with TRBJ2-3; D tentatively fits TRBD1 or TRBD2 (6 bases each). Trimming took 2 bases from V and 5 from J, leaving 14 bases between them. CDR1 is GTSNPN and CDR2 is SVGIG in the germline V gene (reference sequence). The CDR3 covers 14 residues. The CDR3 protein is CAWSKGGFVDTQYF. In DNA form, the CDR3 reads TGTGCCTGGAGTAAGGGGGGATTTGTAGATACGCAGTATTTT.

This clone was observed a few times. V is TRBV28 and J is TRBJ1-2, with D perhaps TRBD1 (5 bases). CDR1 is MDHEN, CDR2 SYDVKM, per germline. This CDR3 has 13 residues. V shed 7 bases and J shed 4 bases, with 13 bases lying between them. CDR3 amino acids: CASIGRVGYGYTF. In DNA, the CDR3 is TGTGCCAGCATTGGCAGGGTAGGCTATGGCTACACCTTC.

This chain connects TRBV18 to TRBJ2-2; D remains ambiguous. The ends were cut back, 3 bases at V and 4 bases at J, with 18 bases in the middle. The CDR3 contains 17 residues. CDR1 is KGHSH, CDR2 LQKENI, per germline. The CDR3 DNA sequence: TGTGCCAGCTCACCCTTGACCACGGTGAGGAGCACCGGGGAGCTGTTTTTT. Its translation: CASSPLTTVRSTGELFF. Combining the CDR3 with reference TRBV18 and TRBJ2-2 gives the whole variable domain NAGVMQNPRHLVRRRGQEARLRCSPMKGHSHVYWYRQLPEEGLKFMVYLQKENIIDESGMPKERFSAEFPKEGPSILRIQQVVRGDSAAYFCASSPLTTVRSTGELFFGEGSRLTVL.

The CDR3 DNA reads TGTGCCAGCAGCATCCGGGACAGGGGGATTTTAGACACCATATATTTT. Protein: CASSIRDRGILDTIYF. The chain couples TRBV5-6 to TRBJ1-3, with 11 nucleotides matching TRBD1. This CDR3 has 16 amino acids. Trimming cost V 4 bases and J 8 bases; bases outside gene matches: 11. Per germline, CDR1 SGHDT and CDR2 YYEEEE.

In this sample, this clone turned up a few times. The V call is TRBV2, the J call TRBJ2-2; D gene unclear. The CDR3 is 12 amino acids. In germline, CDR1 is SNHLY, CDR2 FYNNEI. V dropped 4 bases and J dropped 7 bases, with 7 bases sitting between them. The CDR3 DNA is TGTGCCAGCAGTGTAGGTAACGGGGAGCTGTTTTTT. This gives the protein CASSVGNGELFF.

The gene calls are TRBV10-3 and TRBJ2-2, with 12 bases identical to TRBD2. The CDR3 loop spans 16 amino acids. J gave up 4 bases and V 4 bases, and 4 bases lay outside the gene matches. CDR1 is ENHRY, CDR2 SYGVKD, per germline. CDR3 DNA: TGTGCCATCAGTGGGACTAGCGGGATGGTCACCGGGGAGCTGTTTTTT. Translating it yields CAISGTSGMVTGELFF.

The chain uses TRBV2 and TRBJ2-1; 7 nucleotides agree with TRBD1. Unmatched junction bases numbered 17, after V lost 6 bases and J lost 0 bases. This CDR3 comprises 19 residues. From germline, CDR1 is SNHLY and CDR2 FYNNEI. The CDR3 DNA sequence: TGTGCCAGCAGCGGACAGGAGCGGTATAAGGGGAGCTCCTACAATGAGCAGTTCTTC. It codes for CASSGQERYKGSSYNEQFF.

The chain has TRBV7-2 and TRBJ2-7; 8 bases fit TRBD2. Germline trimming cut 2 bases from V and 3 bases from J; bases unmatched to any gene: 9. The CDR3 has 16 amino acids. Per the germline V gene, CDR1 is SGHTA and CDR2 is FQGNSA. In DNA form, the CDR3 reads TGTGCCAGCAGCTTAAGTCTAGGTCGGGAGGGCTACGAGCAGTACTTC. Translated, it gives CASSLSLGREGYEQYF.

V is TRBV28 and J is TRBJ1-5; maybe TRBD1 (6 bases). V was trimmed by 5 bases and J by 5 bases, leaving 10 bases between them. The CDR3 contains 13 residues. CDR1 is MDHEN, CDR2 SYDVKM, per germline. CDR3 nucleotide sequence: TGTGCCAGCAGTGAACAGGGTTATCAGCCCCAGCATTTT. Protein: CASSEQGYQPQHF.

This chain joins TRBV5-1 and TRBJ2-7, with D possibly being TRBD1 (5 bases). The CDR3 totals 15 residues. V dropped 1 base and J dropped 6 bases, with 17 bases sitting between them. From germline, CDR1 is SGHRS and CDR2 YFSETQ. CDR3 region: CASSLRSTVQGEQYF. CDR3 bases: TGCGCCAGCAGCTTGCGTTCAACCGTTCAGGGCGAGCAGTACTTC.

This chain uses TRBV6-6 with TRBJ1-1; D is undetermined. The CDR3 consists of 14 residues. V gave up 1 base and J gave up 1 base, with 7 bases separating them. Germline V CDR1 and CDR2: MNHNY, SVGAGI (reference sequence). For the CDR3, the DNA is TGTGCCAGCAGTTACTTTCGGTCGAACACTGAAGCTTTCTTT. This gives the protein CASSYFRSNTEAFF.

The rearrangement joins TRBV9 to TRBJ1-5; 7 nucleotides agree with TRBD1. This CDR3 has 17 amino acids. The germline CDR1 and CDR2 sequences are SGDLS and YYNGEE. J lost 1 base, V lost 3 bases, and 10 bases had no gene match. The CDR3 DNA reads as TGTGCCAGCAGCGCTGGCCCTGACAGGGTCAGCAATCAGCCCCAGCATTTT. This encodes CASSAGPDRVSNQPQHF.

The chain is built from TRBV2 and TRBJ1-6; D call uncertain. The V end lost 4 bases, the J end lost 5 bases, and 6 bases lay between the germline ends. This CDR3 comprises 13 residues. Germline CDR1 SNHLY, CDR2 FYNNEI. The CDR3, as DNA: TGTGCCAGCAGTGGCAGTGATAATTCACCCCTCCACTTT. It encodes CASSGSDNSPLHF.

Regarding this clone: Other DNA sequences from this sample encode an identical CDR3 as well. The chain combines TRBV27 with TRBJ1-1; no firm D call. Trimming stripped 5 bases from V and 1 base from J, with 11 bases between. The CDR3 runs 14 residues. Germline values: CDR1 MNHEY, CDR2 SMNVEV (reference sequence). Here the CDR3 reads CASSTIFGNTEAFF. The CDR3 region has the DNA TGTGCCAGCAGTACAATATTCGGGAACACTGAAGCTTTCTTT.